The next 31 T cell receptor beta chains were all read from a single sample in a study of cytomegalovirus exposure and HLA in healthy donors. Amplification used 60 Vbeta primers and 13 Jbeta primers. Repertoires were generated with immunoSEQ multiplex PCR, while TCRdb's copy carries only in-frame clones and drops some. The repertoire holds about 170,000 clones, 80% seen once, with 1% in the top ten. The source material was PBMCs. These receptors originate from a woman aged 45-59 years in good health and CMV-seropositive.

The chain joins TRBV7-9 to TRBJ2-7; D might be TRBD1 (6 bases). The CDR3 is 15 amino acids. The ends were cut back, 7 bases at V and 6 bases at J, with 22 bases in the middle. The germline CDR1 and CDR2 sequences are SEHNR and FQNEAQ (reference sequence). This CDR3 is CASTTGFRPTSEQYF. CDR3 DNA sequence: TGTGCCAGCACCACAGGGTTCCGTCCTACCTCCGAGCAGTACTTC.

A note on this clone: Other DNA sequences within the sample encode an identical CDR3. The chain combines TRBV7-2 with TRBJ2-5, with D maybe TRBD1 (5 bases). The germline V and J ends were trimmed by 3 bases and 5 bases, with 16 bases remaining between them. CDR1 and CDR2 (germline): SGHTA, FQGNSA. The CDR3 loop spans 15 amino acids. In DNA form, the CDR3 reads TGTGCCAGCAGCTTTTCACTACAGGTGTCGGAGACCCAGTACTTC. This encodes CASSFSLQVSETQYF. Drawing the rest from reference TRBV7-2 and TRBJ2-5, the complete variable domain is GAGVSQSPSNKVTEKGKDVELRCDPISGHTALYWYRQSLGQGLEFLIYFQGNSAPDKSGLPSDRFSAERTGGSVSTLTIQRTQQEDSAVYLCASSFSLQVSETQYFGPGTRLLVL.

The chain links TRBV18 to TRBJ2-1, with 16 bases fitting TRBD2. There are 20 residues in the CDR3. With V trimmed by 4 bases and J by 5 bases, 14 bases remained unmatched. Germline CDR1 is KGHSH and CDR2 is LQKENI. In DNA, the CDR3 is TGTGCCAGCTCACTATCACCGGGACTAGCGGGAGGGTCCCCACACAATGAGCAGTTCTTC. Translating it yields CASSLSPGLAGGSPHNEQFF.

CDR3 protein: CAWRTSGSEQFF. The CDR3 nucleotides read TGTGCCTGGAGGACTAGCGGGAGTGAGCAGTTCTTC. V usage is TRBV30 and J usage is TRBJ2-1; 12 nucleotides agree with TRBD2. Germline V gene data show CDR1 as GTSNPN and CDR2 as SVGIG (reference sequence). The V and J ends lost 3 bases and 9 bases, in that order; junction bases with no gene match: 0. This CDR3 has 12 amino acids.

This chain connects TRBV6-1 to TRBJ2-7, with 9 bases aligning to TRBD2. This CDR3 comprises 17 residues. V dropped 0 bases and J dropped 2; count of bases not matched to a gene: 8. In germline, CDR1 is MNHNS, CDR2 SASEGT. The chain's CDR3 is CASSEARGGGAPYEQYF. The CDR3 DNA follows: TGTGCCAGCAGTGAAGCGCGTGGCGGGGGGGCCCCCTACGAGCAGTACTTC.

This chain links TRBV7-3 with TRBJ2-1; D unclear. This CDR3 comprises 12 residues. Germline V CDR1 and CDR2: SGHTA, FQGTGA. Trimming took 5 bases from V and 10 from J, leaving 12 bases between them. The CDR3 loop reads CASSLPSREQFF. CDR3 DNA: TGTGCCAGCAGCCTGCCCTCACGGGAGCAGTTCTTC.

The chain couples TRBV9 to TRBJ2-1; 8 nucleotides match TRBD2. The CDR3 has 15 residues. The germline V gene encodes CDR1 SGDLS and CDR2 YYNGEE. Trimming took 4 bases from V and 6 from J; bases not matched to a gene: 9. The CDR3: CASSYTGGVGNEQFF. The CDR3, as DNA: TGTGCCAGCAGCTATACCGGGGGGGTCGGCAATGAGCAGTTCTTC. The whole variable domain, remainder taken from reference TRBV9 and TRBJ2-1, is DSGVTQTPKHLITATGQRVTLRCSPRSGDLSVYWYQQSLDQGLQFLIQYYNGEERAKGNILERFSAQQFPDLHSELNLSSLELGDSALYFCASSYTGGVGNEQFFGPGTRLTVL.

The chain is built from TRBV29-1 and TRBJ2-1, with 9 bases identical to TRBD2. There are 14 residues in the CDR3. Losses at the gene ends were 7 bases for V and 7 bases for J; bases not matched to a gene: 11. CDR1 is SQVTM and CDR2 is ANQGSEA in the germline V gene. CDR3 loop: CSGVFSAGGNEQFF. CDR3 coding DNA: TGCAGCGGGGTGTTTTCGGCGGGGGGGAATGAGCAGTTCTTC.

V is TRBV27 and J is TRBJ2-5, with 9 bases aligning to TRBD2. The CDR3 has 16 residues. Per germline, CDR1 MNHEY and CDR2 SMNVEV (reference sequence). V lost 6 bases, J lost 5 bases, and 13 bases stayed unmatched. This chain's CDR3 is CASRALAGLTRETQYF. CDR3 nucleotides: TGTGCCAGCAGGGCTCTAGCGGGACTAACAAGGGAGACCCAGTACTTC.

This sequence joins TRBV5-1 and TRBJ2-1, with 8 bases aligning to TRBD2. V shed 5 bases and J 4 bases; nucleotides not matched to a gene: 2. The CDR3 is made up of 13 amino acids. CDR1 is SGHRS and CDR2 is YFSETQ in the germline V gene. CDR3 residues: CASRSGSYNEQFF. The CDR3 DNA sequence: TGCGCCAGCAGGAGCGGGAGTTACAATGAGCAGTTCTTC. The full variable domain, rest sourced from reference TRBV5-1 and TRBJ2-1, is KAGVTQTPRYLIKTRGQQVTLSCSPISGHRSVSWYQQTPGQGLQFLFEYFSETQRNKGNFPGRFSGRQFSNSRSEMNVSTLELGDSALYLCASRSGSYNEQFFGPGTRLTVL.

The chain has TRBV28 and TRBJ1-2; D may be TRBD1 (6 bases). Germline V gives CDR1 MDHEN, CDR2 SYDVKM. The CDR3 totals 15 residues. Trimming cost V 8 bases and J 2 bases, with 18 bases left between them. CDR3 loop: CASETVDGTNYGYTF. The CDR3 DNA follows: TGTGCCAGCGAGACGGTAGACGGGACAAACTATGGCTACACCTTC.

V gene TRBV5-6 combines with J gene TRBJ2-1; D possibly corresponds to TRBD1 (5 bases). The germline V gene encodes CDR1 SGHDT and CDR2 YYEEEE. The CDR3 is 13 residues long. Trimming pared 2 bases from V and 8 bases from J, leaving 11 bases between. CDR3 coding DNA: TGTGCCAGCAGCTTCAGGGTTTGGGATGAGCAGTTCTTC. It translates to CASSFRVWDEQFF. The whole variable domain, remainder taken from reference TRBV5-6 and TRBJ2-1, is DAGVTQSPTHLIKTRGQQVTLRCSPKSGHDTVSWYQQALGQGPQFIFQYYEEEERQRGNFPDRFSGHQFPNYSSELNVNALLLGDSALYLCASSFRVWDEQFFGPGTRLTVL.

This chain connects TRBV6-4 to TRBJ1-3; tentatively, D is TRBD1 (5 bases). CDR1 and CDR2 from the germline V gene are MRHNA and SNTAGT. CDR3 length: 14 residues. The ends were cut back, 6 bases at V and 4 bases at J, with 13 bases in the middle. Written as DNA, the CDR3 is TGTGCCAGCAGCTCCAGGGTAAAAGGAAACACCATATATTTT. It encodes CASSSRVKGNTIYF.

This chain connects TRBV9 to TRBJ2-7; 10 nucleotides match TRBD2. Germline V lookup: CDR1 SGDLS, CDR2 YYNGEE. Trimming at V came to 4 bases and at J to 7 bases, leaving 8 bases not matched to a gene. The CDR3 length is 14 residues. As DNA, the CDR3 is TGTGCCAGCAGCCCTGGGACTAGCGAGGGGGAGCAGTACTTC. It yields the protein CASSPGTSEGEQYF.

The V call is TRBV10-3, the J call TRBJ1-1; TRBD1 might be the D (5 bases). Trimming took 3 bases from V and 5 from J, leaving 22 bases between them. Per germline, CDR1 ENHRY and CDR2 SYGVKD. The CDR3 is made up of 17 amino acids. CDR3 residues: CAISDLGGGGAGTEAFF. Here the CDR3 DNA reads TGTGCCATCAGTGATTTGGGGGGGGGAGGGGCCGGGACTGAAGCTTTCTTT.

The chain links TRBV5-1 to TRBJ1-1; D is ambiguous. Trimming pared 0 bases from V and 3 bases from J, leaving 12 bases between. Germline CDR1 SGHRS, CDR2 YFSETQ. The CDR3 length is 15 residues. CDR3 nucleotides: TGCGCCAGCAGCTTGGTCCCCGGGAGTTACACTGAAGCTTTCTTT. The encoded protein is CASSLVPGSYTEAFF.

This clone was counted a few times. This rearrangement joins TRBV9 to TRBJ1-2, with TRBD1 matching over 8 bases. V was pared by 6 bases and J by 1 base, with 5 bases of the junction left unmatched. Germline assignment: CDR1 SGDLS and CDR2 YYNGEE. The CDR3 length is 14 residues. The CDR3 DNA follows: TGTGCCAGCAAAGGACAGGGACTTAACTATGGCTACACCTTC. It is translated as CASKGQGLNYGYTF. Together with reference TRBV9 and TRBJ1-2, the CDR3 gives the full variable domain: DSGVTQTPKHLITATGQRVTLRCSPRSGDLSVYWYQQSLDQGLQFLIQYYNGEERAKGNILERFSAQQFPDLHSELNLSSLELGDSALYFCASKGQGLNYGYTFGSGTRLTVV.

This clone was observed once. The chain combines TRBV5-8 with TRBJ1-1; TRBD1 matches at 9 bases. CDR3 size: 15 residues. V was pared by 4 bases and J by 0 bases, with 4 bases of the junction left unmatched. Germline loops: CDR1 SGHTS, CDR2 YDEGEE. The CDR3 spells CASSPRTGVNTEAFF. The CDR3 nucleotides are TGTGCCAGCAGCCCCCGGACAGGGGTGAACACTGAAGCTTTCTTT.

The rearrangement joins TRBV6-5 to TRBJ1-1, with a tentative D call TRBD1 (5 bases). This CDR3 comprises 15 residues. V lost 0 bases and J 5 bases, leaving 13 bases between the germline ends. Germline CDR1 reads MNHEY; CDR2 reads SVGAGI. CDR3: CASSYSEGEGTEAFF. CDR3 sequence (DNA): TGTGCCAGCAGTTACTCGGAAGGGGAGGGGACTGAAGCTTTCTTT.

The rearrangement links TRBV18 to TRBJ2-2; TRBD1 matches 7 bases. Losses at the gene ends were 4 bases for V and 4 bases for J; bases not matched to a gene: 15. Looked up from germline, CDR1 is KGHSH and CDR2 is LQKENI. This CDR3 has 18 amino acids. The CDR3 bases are TGTGCCAGCTCACGGCTGGGACAGCACAAAAGGGGCACCGGGGAGCTGTTTTTT. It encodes CASSRLGQHKRGTGELFF.

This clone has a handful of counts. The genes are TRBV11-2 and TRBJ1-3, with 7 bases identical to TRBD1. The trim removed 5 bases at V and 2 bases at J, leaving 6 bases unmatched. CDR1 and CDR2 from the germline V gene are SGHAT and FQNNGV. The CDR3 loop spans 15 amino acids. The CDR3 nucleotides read TGTGCCAGCAGCGATAGACAGGGAGCTGGAAACACCATATATTTT. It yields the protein CASSDRQGAGNTIYF.

The DNA for the CDR3 is TGTGCCAGAAGCTTGGAATGGAGGGAGTCAAACAACTATGGCTACACCTTC. This sequence encodes CARSLEWRESNNYGYTF. The J gene is TRBJ1-2, the V gene TRBV5-3; no clear D. TRBV5-3 is identified as an open reading frame with a role that is uncertain. The CDR3 has 17 amino acids. The V end lost 0 bases, the J end lost 2 bases, and 17 bases lay between the germline ends.

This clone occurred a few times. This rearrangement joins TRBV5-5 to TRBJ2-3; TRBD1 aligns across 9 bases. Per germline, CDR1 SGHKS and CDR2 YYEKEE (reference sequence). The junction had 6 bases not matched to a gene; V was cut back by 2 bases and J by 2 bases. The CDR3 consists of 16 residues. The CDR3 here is CASSLGGQGFTDTQYF. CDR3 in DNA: TGTGCCAGCAGCTTAGGGGGACAGGGATTCACAGATACGCAGTATTTT.

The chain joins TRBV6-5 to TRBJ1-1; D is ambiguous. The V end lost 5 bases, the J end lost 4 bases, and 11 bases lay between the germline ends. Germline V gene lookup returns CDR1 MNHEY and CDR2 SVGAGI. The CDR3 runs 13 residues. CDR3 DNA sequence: TGTGCCAGCAGTCGGGGATGGAGCACTGAAGCTTTCTTT. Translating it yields CASSRGWSTEAFF.

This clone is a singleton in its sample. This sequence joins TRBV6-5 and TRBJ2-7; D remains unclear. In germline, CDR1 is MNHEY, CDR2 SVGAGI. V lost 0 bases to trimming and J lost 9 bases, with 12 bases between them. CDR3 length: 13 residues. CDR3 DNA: TGTGCCAGCAGTTACTCCCCGAGTACGGGGCAGTACTTC. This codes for CASSYSPSTGQYF.

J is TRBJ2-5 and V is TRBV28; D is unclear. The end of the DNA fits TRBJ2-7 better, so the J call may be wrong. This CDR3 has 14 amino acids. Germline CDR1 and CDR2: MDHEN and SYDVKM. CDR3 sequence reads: CASNPTPFSYEQYF. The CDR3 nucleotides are TGTGCCAGCAACCCAACTCCTTTCTCCTACGAGCAGTACTTC.

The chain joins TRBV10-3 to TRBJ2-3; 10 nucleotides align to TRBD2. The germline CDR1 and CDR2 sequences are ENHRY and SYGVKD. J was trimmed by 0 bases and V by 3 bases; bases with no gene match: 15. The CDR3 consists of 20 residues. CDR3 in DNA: TGTGCCATCAGTGAACAGAGGTGGGGACTAGCGCCTTCTAGCACAGATACGCAGTATTTT. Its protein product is CAISEQRWGLAPSSTDTQYF.

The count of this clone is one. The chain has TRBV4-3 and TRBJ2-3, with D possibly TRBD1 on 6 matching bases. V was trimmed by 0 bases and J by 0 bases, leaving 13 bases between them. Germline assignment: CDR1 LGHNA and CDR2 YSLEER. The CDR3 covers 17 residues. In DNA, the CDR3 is TGCGCCAGCAGCCAAGAGACAGGACCCTCTAGCACAGATACGCAGTATTTT. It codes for CASSQETGPSSTDTQYF.

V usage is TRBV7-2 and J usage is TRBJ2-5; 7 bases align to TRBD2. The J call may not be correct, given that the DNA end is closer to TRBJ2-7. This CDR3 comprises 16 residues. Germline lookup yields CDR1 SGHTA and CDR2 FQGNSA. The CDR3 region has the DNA TGTGCCAGCAGCTCCGCCGCCGGCGGGAGTTCCTACGAGCAGTACTTC. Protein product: CASSSAAGGSSYEQYF.

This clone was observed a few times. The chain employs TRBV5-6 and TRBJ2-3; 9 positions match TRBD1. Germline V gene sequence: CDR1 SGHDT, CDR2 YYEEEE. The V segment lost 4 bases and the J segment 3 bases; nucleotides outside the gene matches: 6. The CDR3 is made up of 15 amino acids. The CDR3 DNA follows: TGTGCCAGCAGCCGGTCCGGGACAGGGACAGATACGCAGTATTTT. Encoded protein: CASSRSGTGTDTQYF.

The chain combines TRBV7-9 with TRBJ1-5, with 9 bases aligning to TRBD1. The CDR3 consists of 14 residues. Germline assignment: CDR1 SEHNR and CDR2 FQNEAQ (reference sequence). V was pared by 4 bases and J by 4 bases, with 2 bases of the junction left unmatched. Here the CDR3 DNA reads TGTGCCAGCAGCTCCGACAGGGGGAATCAGCCCCAGCATTTT. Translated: CASSSDRGNQPQHF.